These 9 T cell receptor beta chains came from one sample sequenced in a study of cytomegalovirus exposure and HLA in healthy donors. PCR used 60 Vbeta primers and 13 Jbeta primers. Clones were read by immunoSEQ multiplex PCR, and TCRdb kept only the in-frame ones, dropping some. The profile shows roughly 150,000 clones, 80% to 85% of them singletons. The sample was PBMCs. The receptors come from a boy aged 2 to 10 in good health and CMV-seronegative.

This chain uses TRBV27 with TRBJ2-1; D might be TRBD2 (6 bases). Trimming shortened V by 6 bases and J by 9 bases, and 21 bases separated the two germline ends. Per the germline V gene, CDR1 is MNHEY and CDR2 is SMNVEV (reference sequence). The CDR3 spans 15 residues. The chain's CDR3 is CASSPGLGGAGEQFF. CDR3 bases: TGTGCCAGCAGCCCCGGTCTGGGCGGGGCGGGTGAGCAGTTCTTC.

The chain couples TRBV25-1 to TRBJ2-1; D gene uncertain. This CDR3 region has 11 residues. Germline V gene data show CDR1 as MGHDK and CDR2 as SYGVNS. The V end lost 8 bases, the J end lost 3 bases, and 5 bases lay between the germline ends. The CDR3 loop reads CASVNYNEQFF. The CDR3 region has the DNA TGTGCCAGCGTCAACTACAATGAGCAGTTCTTC.

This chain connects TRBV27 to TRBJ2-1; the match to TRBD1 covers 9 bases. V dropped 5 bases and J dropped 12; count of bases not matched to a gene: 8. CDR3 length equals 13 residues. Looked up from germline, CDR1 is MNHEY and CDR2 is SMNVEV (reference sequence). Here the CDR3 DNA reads TGTGCCAGCAGTACCGACGGGACAGGGTGGCAGTTCTTC. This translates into CASSTDGTGWQFF.

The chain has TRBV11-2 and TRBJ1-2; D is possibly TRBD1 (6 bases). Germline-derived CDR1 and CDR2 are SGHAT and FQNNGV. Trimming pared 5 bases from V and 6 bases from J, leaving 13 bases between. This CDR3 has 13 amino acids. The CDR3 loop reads CASSVGQLDGYTF. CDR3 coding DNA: TGTGCCAGCAGCGTTGGACAGCTGGATGGCTACACCTTC.

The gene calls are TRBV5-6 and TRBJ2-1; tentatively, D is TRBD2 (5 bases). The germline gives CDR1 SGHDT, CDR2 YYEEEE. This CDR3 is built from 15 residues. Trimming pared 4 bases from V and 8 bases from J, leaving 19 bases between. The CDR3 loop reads CASSLGRSGFDEQFF. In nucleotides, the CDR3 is TGTGCCAGCAGCCTGGGTCGGTCGGGGTTTGATGAGCAGTTCTTC.

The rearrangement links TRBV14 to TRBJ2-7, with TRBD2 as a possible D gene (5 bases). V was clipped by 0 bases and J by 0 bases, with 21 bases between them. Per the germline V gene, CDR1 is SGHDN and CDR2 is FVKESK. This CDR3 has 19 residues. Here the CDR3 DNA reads TGTGCCAGCAGCCAAGATAGGCGAAGAGCGGACGAAAGCTCCTACGAGCAGTACGTC. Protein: CASSQDRRRADESSYEQYV.

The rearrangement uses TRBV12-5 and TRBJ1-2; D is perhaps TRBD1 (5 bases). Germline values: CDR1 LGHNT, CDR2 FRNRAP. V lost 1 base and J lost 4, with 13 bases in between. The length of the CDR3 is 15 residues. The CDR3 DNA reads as TGTGCTAGTGGTTTGGCAAACAGGCTGACCTATGGCTACACCTTC. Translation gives CASGLANRLTYGYTF.

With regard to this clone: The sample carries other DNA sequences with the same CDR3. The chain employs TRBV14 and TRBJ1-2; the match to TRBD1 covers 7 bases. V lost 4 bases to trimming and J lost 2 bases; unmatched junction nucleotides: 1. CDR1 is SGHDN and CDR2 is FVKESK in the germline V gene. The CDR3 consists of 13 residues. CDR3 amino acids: CASSPGQNYGYTF. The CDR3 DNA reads TGTGCCAGCAGCCCGGGACAGAACTATGGCTACACCTTC. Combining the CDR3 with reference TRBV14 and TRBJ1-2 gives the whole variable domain EAGVTQFPSHSVIEKGQTVTLRCDPISGHDNLYWYRRVMGKEIKFLLHFVKESKQDESGMPNNRFLAERTGGTYSTLKVQPAELEDSGVYFCASSPGQNYGYTFGSGTRLTVV.

The DNA of the CDR3 is TGTGCCAGCAGCCCAACCGGGACAGGGAGGACCGGGGAGCTGTTTTTT. It specifies CASSPTGTGRTGELFF. V and J are TRBV5-8 and TRBJ2-2; TRBD1 matches 9 bases. The trim removed 4 bases at V and 5 bases at J, leaving 9 bases unmatched. The CDR3 sequence is 16 residues long. Looked up from germline, CDR1 is SGHTS and CDR2 is YDEGEE.